The 2 T cell receptor beta chains in this list originate from one sample, sequenced in a study of shared clonotypes between healthy human individuals. Naive CD8 cells, CD45RO-negative and positively selected for CCR7, excluded terminally differentiated effector memory CD45RA+ cells. Profiled with immunoSEQ multiplex PCR; TCRdb holds only in-frame clones, not every one. The table lists hundreds of thousands of clones, about 95% of them singletons. Sequencing was performed on naive CD8+ T cells sorted from blood. All receptors derive from a woman aged 30 to 39 in good health.

The V and J genes are TRBV5-4 and TRBJ1-2; TRBD1 is a possible D gene (5 bases). Between the trimmed V and J ends, which lost 5 bases and 1 base, there was a span of 15 bases. The CDR3 is 15 amino acids. Per germline, CDR1 SGHNT and CDR2 YYREEE (reference sequence). The CDR3 here is CASSSTTVYNYGYTF. The DNA for the CDR3 is TGTGCCAGCAGTTCGACGACAGTTTATAACTATGGCTACACCTTC.

The chain carries TRBV11-2 and TRBJ2-1; D unclear. V lost 5 bases, J lost 10 bases, and 12 bases lay in between. This CDR3 is 12 amino acids long. The germline gives CDR1 SGHAT, CDR2 FQNNGV. The CDR3 is CASSPPQPEQFF. The CDR3 DNA reads TGTGCCAGCAGCCCTCCACAACCGGAGCAGTTCTTC.